These 20 T cell receptor beta chains came from one sample sequenced in a study of T cell clonality in common variable immunodeficiency. The table came from immunoSEQ multiplex PCR; TCRdb's copy has only in-frame clones and leaves some out. This sample carries 50,000 to 70,000 clones, none of them present only once. Sequenced input: peripheral blood mononuclear cells. Source of these receptors: a person aged 18 to 75 in good health.

The sample holds a few counts of this clone. The sequenced fragment ends 3 residues before the CDR3 boundary, so the rest is inferred from the germline J gene. The chain uses TRBV19 and TRBJ1-2, with TRBD1 matching over 7 bases. Germline CDR1 is LNHDA and CDR2 is SQIVND (reference sequence). The CDR3 extends over 13 amino acids. CDR3 DNA (partial): TGTGCCAGTAGTCCGGGGACAGAGGTTCAC. Residues: CASSPGTEVH. The whole CDR3 protein is CASSPGTEVHYTF.

This clone was counted only a few times. The CDR3 is cut off 3 residues early in the read; its end comes from the germline J gene. This chain uses TRBV5-1 with TRBJ2-2, with D perhaps TRBD1 (5 bases). Looked up from germline, CDR1 is SGHRS and CDR2 is YFSETQ. This CDR3 has 15 residues. The part of the CDR3 DNA that was read is TGCGCCAGCAGCTTGGTGGTCTCTGGGGCCAACGTG. Its translation is CASSLVVSGANV. The whole CDR3 reads CASSLVVSGANVLFF.

The table lists this clone with many counts. The sequence runs out 3 residues before the end of the CDR3; the remainder is reconstructed from the germline J gene. The chain recombines TRBV19 with TRBJ1-6; no firm D call. The V end was cut by 8 bases, the J end by 6 bases, with 14 bases between. Germline CDR1 is LNHDA and CDR2 is SQIVND (reference sequence). The CDR3 sequence is 14 residues long. CDR3 sequence: CASRGGYGNSPLHF. The sequenced CDR3 bases are TGTGCCAGTCGGGGAGGGTATGGTAATTCACCC.

This clone was seen at least ten times. The CDR3 goes on 3 residues after the read ends, and that part is filled in from the germline J gene. The chain joins TRBV29-1 to TRBJ1-2, with D perhaps matching TRBD1 (6 bases). This CDR3 comprises 12 residues. Trimming stripped 4 bases from V and 4 bases from J, with 10 bases between. Germline values: CDR1 SQVTM, CDR2 ANQGSEA. The CDR3 is CSVGQEFYGYTF. The CDR3 DNA, read in part, is TGCAGCGTTGGACAGGAGTTCTATGGC. The whole variable domain, filled in from reference TRBV29-1 and TRBJ1-2, reads SAVISQKPSRDICQRGTSLTIQCQVDSQVTMMFWYRQQPGQSLTLIATANQGSEATYESGFVIDKFPISRPNLTFSTLTVSNMSPEDSSIYLCSVGQEFYGYTFGSGTRLTVV.

For this clone: The read ends 3 residues early relative to the CDR3; the germline J gene fills the gap. This chain connects TRBV7-9 to TRBJ2-2; 8 nucleotides match TRBD1. V lost 6 bases and J lost 5; bases outside the gene matches: 8. The CDR3 has 15 amino acids. Germline CDR1 reads SEHNR; CDR2 reads FQNEAQ (reference sequence). The covered CDR3 bases are TGTGCCAGCAGATCAGGGGGCGACCGTACCGGGGAG. This encodes CASRSGGDRTGE. The whole CDR3 protein reads CASRSGGDRTGELFF. The variable domain in full, completed from reference TRBV7-9 and TRBJ2-2, reads DTGVSQNPRHKITKRGQNVTFRCDPISEHNRLYWYRQTLGQGPEFLTYFQNEAQLEKSRLLSDRFSAERPKGSFSTLEIQRTEQGDSAMYLCASRSGGDRTGELFFGEGSRLTVL.

This clone was found many times. Read data end 3 residues before the CDR3 end; the end is taken from the germline J gene. This chain joins TRBV18 and TRBJ2-1; possibly TRBD1 or TRBD2 for D (5 bases each). Germline V lookup: CDR1 KGHSH, CDR2 LQKENI. CDR3 length: 15 residues. V dropped 2 bases and J dropped 4 bases, with 12 bases sitting between them. The CDR3 DNA, read in part, is TGTGCCAGCTCACCAGAGGGGTTATTGTACAATGAG. It encodes CASSPEGLLYNE. The complete CDR3 protein is CASSPEGLLYNEQFF.

This clone has ten or more counts. The read gets to within 3 residues of the CDR3 end, and the germline J gene fills in the rest. The V and J genes are TRBV7-2 and TRBJ1-2, with D maybe TRBD1 (5 bases). Per the germline V gene, CDR1 is SGHTA and CDR2 is FQGNSA. The CDR3 runs to 14 residues. Trimming left V 5 bases short and J 4 bases short, with 14 bases between. Incomplete CDR3 DNA: TGTGCCAGCAGCCTAGGTACAGGCTCCTATGGC. Residues: CASSLGTGSYG. The entire CDR3 protein is CASSLGTGSYGYTF.

This clone showed up many times. The CDR3: CAWRRDRVISDYGYTF. The DNA read from the CDR3 is TGTGCCTGGAGACGGGACAGGGTTATATCGGATTATGGC. The chain has TRBV30 and TRBJ1-2, with 9 bases fitting TRBD1. The missing CDR3 end, 3 residues past where the read stops, is filled in from the germline J gene. V gave up 3 bases and J gave up 5 bases; unmatched junction bases: 13. The CDR3 runs 16 residues. CDR1 and CDR2 (germline): GTSNPN, SVGIG (reference sequence).

This clone was seen ten or more times. This chain's CDR3 is CASSARPGGATQYF. The sequenced part of the CDR3 DNA is TGTGCCAGCAGCGCTCGACCGGGGGGGGCTACG. This chain uses TRBV11-2 with TRBJ2-3; 8 bases agree with TRBD2. Read data end 3 residues before the CDR3 end; the end is taken from the germline J gene. Germline CDR1 is SGHAT and CDR2 is FQNNGV. The CDR3 runs to 14 residues. J gave up 8 bases and V 5 bases, and 9 bases lay outside the gene matches.

This clone has at least ten counts. Read coverage stops 3 residues before the CDR3 terminus; the germline J gene supplies the remainder. This rearrangement joins TRBV9 to TRBJ2-3, with a possible D match to TRBD2 (6 bases). This CDR3 contains 15 residues. V was cut by 0 bases and J by 5 bases, with 13 bases left in between. Germline V gene sequence: CDR1 SGDLS, CDR2 YYNGEE. CDR3 DNA, as far as it was read: TGTGCCAGCAGCGTAGTTTCGGGGGTTAGAGATACG. This sequence encodes CASSVVSGVRDT. The complete CDR3 sequence is CASSVVSGVRDTQYF.

This clone was detected ten times or more. Read coverage stops 3 residues before the CDR3 terminus; the germline J gene supplies the remainder. V gene TRBV6-2 or TRBV6-3 combines with J gene TRBJ1-5, with D uncertain. Germline V gene lookup returns CDR1 MNHEY and CDR2 SVGEGT. The CDR3 runs 15 residues. The V gene lost 2 bases and the J gene lost 4 bases, with 12 bases spanning the gap. CDR3 region: CASSYQGFSNQPQHF. The DNA read from the CDR3 is TGTGCCAGCAGTTACCAAGGGTTTTCAAATCAGCCC.

This clone was counted at least ten times. The read falls 3 residues short of the CDR3 end, and the missing part is taken from the germline J gene. The chain employs TRBV20-1 and TRBJ2-1, with a tentative D call TRBD2 (6 bases). This CDR3 region has 17 residues. The V gene lost 6 bases and the J gene lost 0 bases, with 21 bases spanning the gap. Germline V gene lookup returns CDR1 DFQATT and CDR2 SNEGSKA (reference sequence). Incomplete CDR3 DNA: TGCAGTGCCGTAGACTACTCGGGACTCAGCTCCTACAATGAG. As protein: CSAVDYSGLSSYNE. The full CDR3 protein is CSAVDYSGLSSYNEQFF.

The sample holds many counts of this clone. The read ends 3 residues before the CDR3 terminus; that terminus is restored from the germline J gene. The chain is built from TRBV5-1 and TRBJ1-1, with D hard to call. This CDR3 spans 15 amino acids. Germline values: CDR1 SGHRS, CDR2 YFSETQ. Trimming cost V 6 bases and J 1 base, with 16 bases left between them. The CDR3 loop is CASTPVRAANTEAFF. CDR3 DNA (partial): TGCGCCAGCACCCCGGTGCGGGCAGCGAACACTGAA.

This clone was detected ten times or more. The observed sequence ends 3 residues before the CDR3 terminus, with the missing tail filled in from the germline J gene. V gene TRBV2 combines with J gene TRBJ1-4; D gene uncertain. Germline V gene sequence: CDR1 SNHLY, CDR2 FYNNEI. Trimming removed 4 bases from V and 1 base from J, with 7 bases in between. The CDR3 totals 14 residues. Here the CDR3 reads CASSVYRTNEKLFF. The sequenced CDR3 bases are TGTGCCAGCAGTGTATACAGAACTAATGAAAAA.

This clone was recorded at least ten times. The CDR3 extends 3 residues past the end of the read, so its final part is completed from the germline J gene. The chain combines TRBV30 with TRBJ2-6, with D possibly being TRBD1 (5 bases). The germline CDR1 and CDR2 sequences are GTSNPN and SVGIG (reference sequence). V was pared by 3 bases and J by 1 base, with 7 bases between. The CDR3 is 14 amino acids. The CDR3 is CAWRTVSGANVLTF. The CDR3 DNA, read in part, is TGTGCCTGGAGGACAGTTTCTGGGGCCAACGTC.

This clone was recorded at least ten times. The DNA ends 3 residues before the CDR3 does, and the rest of the CDR3 is filled in from the germline J gene. The V gene is TRBV7-2, the J gene TRBJ1-2; D is unresolved. This CDR3 is built from 12 residues. Germline V CDR1 and CDR2: SGHTA, FQGNSA. Trimming took 3 bases from V and 3 from J, leaving 5 bases between them. CDR3 region: CASSLDYYGYTF. The sequenced part of the CDR3 DNA is TGTGCCAGCAGCTTGGACTACTATGGC.

The table lists this clone with many counts. The read falls 3 residues short of the CDR3 end, and the missing part is taken from the germline J gene. V and J are TRBV20-1 and TRBJ1-2, with TRBD1 matching 7 bases. CDR1 and CDR2 from the germline V gene are DFQATT and SNEGSKA (reference sequence). The CDR3 is made up of 14 amino acids. Incomplete CDR3 DNA: TGCAGTGCTAGAGTCCCTACAGGGGCGGAGGGC. This gives the protein CSARVPTGAEG. The whole CDR3 protein is CSARVPTGAEGYTF.

At least ten counts were recorded for this clone. The CDR3 extends 3 residues past the end of the read, so its final part is completed from the germline J gene. J is TRBJ2-7 and V is TRBV28; TRBD1 might be the D (6 bases). This CDR3 is 12 amino acids long. Per the germline V gene, CDR1 is MDHEN and CDR2 is SYDVKM. V was trimmed by 6 bases and J by 3 bases, leaving 9 bases between them. The CDR3 here is CASSPQGYEQYF. The sequenced CDR3 bases are TGTGCCAGCAGCCCACAGGGCTACGAG.

Regarding this clone: The missing CDR3 end, 3 residues past where the read stops, is filled in from the germline J gene. The genes are TRBV10-3 and TRBJ2-5; 8 positions agree with TRBD2. This CDR3 has 16 amino acids. Germline V lookup: CDR1 ENHRY, CDR2 SYGVKD. The CDR3 DNA, read in part, is TGTGCCATCAGTGAGGCACTAGCGGAGAACACAGATACC. This gives the protein CAISEALAENTDT. Given in full, the CDR3 is CAISEALAENTDTQYF.

There are many counts of this clone. One junction end does not reproduce the germline sequence, and a read error may be involved. Read data end 3 residues before the CDR3 end; the end is taken from the germline J gene. V and J are TRBV4-2 and TRBJ2-3, with 9 nucleotides matching TRBD2. Germline V gene data show CDR1 as LGHNA and CDR2 as YNFKEQ. The CDR3 extends over 17 amino acids. CDR3 DNA, as far as it was read: TGCGCCAGCAGCCAAGATAGGTCTAGCGGGGTGGCAGATACG. The encoded protein is CASSQDRSSGVADT. The entire CDR3 protein reads CASSQDRSSGVADTQYF.